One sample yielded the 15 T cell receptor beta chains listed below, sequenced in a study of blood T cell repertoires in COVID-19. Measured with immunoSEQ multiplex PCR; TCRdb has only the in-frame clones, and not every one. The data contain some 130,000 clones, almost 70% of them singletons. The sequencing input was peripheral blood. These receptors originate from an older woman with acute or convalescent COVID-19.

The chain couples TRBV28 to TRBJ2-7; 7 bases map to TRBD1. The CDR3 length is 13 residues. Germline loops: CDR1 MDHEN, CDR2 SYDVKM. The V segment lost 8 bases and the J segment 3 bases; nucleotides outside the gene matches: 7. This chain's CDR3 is CASSGTARYEQYF. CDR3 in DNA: TGTGCCAGCTCCGGGACAGCGCGCTACGAGCAGTACTTC.

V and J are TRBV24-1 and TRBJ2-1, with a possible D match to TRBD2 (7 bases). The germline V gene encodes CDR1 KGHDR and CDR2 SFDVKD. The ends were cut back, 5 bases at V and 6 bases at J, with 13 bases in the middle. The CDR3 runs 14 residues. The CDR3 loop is CATSVQRGGNEQFF. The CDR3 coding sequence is TGTGCCACCAGTGTTCAGAGGGGGGGCAATGAGCAGTTCTTC.

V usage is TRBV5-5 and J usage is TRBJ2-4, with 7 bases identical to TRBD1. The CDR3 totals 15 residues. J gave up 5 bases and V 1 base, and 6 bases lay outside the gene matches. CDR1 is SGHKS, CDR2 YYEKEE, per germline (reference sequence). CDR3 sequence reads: CASSLTYRGENIQYF. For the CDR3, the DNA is TGTGCCAGCAGCTTGACTTACAGGGGAGAAAACATTCAGTACTTC.

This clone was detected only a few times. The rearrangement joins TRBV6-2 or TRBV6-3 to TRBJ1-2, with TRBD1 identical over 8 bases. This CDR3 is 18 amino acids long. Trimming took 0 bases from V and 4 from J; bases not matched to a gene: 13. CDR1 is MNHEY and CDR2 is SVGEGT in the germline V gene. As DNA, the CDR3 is TGTGCCAGCAGTTACTCGTTGCAGGGGGCCCAACCCCCCTATGGCTACACCTTC. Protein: CASSYSLQGAQPPYGYTF.

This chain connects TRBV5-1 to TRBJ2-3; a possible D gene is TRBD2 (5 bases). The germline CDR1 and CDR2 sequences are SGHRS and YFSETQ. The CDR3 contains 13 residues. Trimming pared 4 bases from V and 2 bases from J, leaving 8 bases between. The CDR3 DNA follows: TGCGCCAGCAGCCGGGATCACACAGATACGCAGTATTTT. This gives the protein CASSRDHTDTQYF. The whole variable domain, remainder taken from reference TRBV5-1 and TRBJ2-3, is KAGVTQTPRYLIKTRGQQVTLSCSPISGHRSVSWYQQTPGQGLQFLFEYFSETQRNKGNFPGRFSGRQFSNSRSEMNVSTLELGDSALYLCASSRDHTDTQYFGPGTRLTVL.

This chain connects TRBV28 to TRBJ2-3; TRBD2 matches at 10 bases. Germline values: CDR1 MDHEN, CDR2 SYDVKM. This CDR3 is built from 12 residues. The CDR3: CSSGSLGDTQYF. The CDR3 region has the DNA TGTTCTAGCGGGAGTTTGGGGGATACGCAGTATTTT. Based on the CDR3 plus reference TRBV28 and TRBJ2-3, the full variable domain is DVKVTQSSRYLVKRTGEKVFLECVQDMDHENMFWYRQDPGLGLRLIYFSYDVKMKEKGDIPEGYSVSREKKERFSLILESASTNQTSMYLCSSGSLGDTQYFGPGTRLTVL.

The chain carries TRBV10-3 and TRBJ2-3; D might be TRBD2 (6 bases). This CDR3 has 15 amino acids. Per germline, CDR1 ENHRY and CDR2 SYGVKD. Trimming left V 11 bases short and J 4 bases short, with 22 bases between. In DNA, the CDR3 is TGTGCCGCCTGGGGCCCCGGGGGATGGGCAGATACGCAGTATTTT. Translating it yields CAAWGPGGWADTQYF.

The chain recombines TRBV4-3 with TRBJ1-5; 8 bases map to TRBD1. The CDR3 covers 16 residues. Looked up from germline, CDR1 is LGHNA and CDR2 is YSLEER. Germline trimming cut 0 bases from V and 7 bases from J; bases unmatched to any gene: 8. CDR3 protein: CASSQDWGQEGQPQHF. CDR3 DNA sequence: TGCGCCAGCAGCCAAGATTGGGGACAGGAGGGGCAGCCCCAGCATTTT.

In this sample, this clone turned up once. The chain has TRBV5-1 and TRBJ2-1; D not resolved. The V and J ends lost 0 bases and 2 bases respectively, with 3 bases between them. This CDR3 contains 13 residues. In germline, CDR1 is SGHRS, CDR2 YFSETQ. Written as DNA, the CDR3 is TGCGCCAGCAGCTTGGGAGCCTACAATGAGCAGTTCTTC. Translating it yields CASSLGAYNEQFF.

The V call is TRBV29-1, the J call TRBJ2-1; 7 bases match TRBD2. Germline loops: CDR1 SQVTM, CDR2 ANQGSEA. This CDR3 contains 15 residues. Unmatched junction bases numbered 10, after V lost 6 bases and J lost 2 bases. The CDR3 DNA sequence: TGCAGCGTCAGACTACCGACTAGCCCCTACAATGAGCAGTTCTTC. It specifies CSVRLPTSPYNEQFF.

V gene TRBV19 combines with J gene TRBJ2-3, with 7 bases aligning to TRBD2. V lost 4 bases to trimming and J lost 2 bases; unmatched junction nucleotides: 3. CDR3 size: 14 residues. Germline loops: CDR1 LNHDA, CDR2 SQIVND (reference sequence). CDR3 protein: CASSTSGVTDTQYF. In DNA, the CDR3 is TGTGCCAGTAGTACGAGCGGGGTCACAGATACGCAGTATTTT.

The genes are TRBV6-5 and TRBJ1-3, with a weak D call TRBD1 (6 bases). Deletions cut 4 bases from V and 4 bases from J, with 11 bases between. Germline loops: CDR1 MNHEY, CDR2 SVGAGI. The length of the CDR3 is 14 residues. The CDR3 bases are TGTGCCAGCAGTTTTGGGGGCGCCGGAAACACCATATATTTT. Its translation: CASSFGGAGNTIYF.

CDR3: CASSPLDRGYAGELFF. CDR3 in DNA: TGTGCCAGCAGTCCCCTGGACAGGGGATATGCCGGGGAGCTGTTTTTT. The chain carries TRBV27 and TRBJ2-2; 9 bases agree with TRBD1. The CDR3 is made up of 16 amino acids. The germline V gene has CDR1 MNHEY and CDR2 SMNVEV (reference sequence). V gave up 5 bases and J gave up 6 bases; unmatched junction bases: 10.

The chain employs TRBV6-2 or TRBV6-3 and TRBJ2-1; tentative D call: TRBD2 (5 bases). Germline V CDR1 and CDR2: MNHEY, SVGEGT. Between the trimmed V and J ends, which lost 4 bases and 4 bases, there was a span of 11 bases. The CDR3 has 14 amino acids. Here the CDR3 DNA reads TGTGCCAGCAGTTTAGGACTCTGGTACAATGAGCAGTTCTTC. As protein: CASSLGLWYNEQFF.

CDR3 region: CASIQGEPGELFF. The CDR3 nucleotides are TGTGCTAGTATCCAGGGGGAGCCGGGGGAGCTGTTTTTT. This chain joins TRBV12-5 and TRBJ2-2, with TRBD1 matching 7 bases. Losses at the gene ends were 8 bases for V and 8 bases for J; bases not matched to a gene: 8. This CDR3 region has 13 residues. Per the germline V gene, CDR1 is LGHNT and CDR2 is FRNRAP.